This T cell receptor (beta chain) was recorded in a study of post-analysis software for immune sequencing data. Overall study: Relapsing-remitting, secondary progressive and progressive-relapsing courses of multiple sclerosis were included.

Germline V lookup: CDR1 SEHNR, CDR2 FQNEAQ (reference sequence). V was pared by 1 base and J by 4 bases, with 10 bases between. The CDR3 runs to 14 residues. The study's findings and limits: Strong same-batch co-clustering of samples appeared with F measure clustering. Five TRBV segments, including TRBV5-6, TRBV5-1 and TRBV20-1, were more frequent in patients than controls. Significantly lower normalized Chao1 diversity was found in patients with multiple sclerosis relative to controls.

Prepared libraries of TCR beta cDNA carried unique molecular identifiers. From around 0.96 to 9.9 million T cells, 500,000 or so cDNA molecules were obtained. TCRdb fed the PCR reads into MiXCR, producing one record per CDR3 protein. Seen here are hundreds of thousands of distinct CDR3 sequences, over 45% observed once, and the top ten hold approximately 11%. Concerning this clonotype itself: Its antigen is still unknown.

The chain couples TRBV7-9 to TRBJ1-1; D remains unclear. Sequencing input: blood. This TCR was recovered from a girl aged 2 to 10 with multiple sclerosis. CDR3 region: CASSLVLGFTEAFF. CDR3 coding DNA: TGTGCCAGCAGCTTAGTTCTGGGATTCACTGAAGCTTTCTTT.